This T cell receptor beta chain is drawn from a study of cytomegalovirus exposure and HLA in healthy donors. PCR involved 60 Vbeta and 13 Jbeta primers. Assay used: immunoSEQ multiplex PCR; TCRdb lists only in-frame clones, some missing. Of 110,000 to 150,000 clones in the sample, around a tenth were seen once. In its sample, this clone was seen a few times. Its target is unknown. Overall study findings and caveats: A list of 150 or so TCR beta chains associated with cytomegalovirus was given. Among the most significant clusters, several appeared linked to common viral pathogens in a later analysis.

This CDR3 region has 16 residues. V gave up 5 bases and J gave up 5 bases; unmatched junction bases: 13. Per germline, CDR1 MNHNS and CDR2 SASEGT. Specimen: PBMCs. The rearrangement links TRBV6-1 to TRBJ2-5, with 8 positions matching TRBD2. This receptor was identified in a male donor in good health and CMV-seronegative. The DNA for the CDR3 is TGTGCCAGCAGTAAAGGAGGCGGGGGGCCCCGTGAGACCCAGTACTTC. It is translated as CASSKGGGGPRETQYF.